These 2 T cell receptor beta chains were sequenced from one sample in a study of graft-versus-host responses after intestinal transplantation. Method: immunoSEQ multiplex PCR; TCRdb's copy keeps in-frame clones and lacks some. The data show 25,000 or so clones, over 90% seen once. Here the sequenced sample was PBMCs, taken 38 to 40 days after intestinal transplant. These receptors all stem from a human patient who received an intestinal transplant, so some T cells may come from the graft donor.

The rearrangement joins TRBV5-1 to TRBJ2-7; D gene ambiguous. Germline V gene data show CDR1 as SGHRS and CDR2 as YFSETQ. The CDR3 loop spans 14 amino acids. V was pared by 0 bases and J by 2 bases, with 9 bases between. The CDR3 DNA reads as TGCGCCAGCAGCTTGGAAGGGTCCGCCTACGAGCAGTACTTC. Protein sequence: CASSLEGSAYEQYF.

The chain combines TRBV4-1 with TRBJ2-7; tentatively, D is TRBD2 (6 bases). The CDR3 runs 16 residues. Germline V gene lookup returns CDR1 MGHRA and CDR2 YSYEKL. Trimming took 0 bases from V and 2 from J, leaving 14 bases between them. CDR3 sequence: CASSQESDRGAYEQYF. DNA of the CDR3: TGCGCCAGCAGCCAAGAGTCGGACCGCGGGGCCTACGAGCAGTACTTC.